Each of the 21 T cell receptor beta chains below was sequenced from the same sample in a study of identical twins. MiXCR, run by TCRdb on the 5' RACE reads, gives a single entry per CDR3 protein. The table shows around 300,000 distinct CDR3 sequences, with about 8.3% occurring only once. This sample was also put to use in a study of yellow fever vaccine responses in identical twins.

Input material: memory (CD45RO+) T cells sorted from blood. These receptors came from a young woman in good health.

This clonotype was seen ten or more times. V is TRBV20-1 and J is TRBJ2-1; TRBD2 might be the D (5 bases). Germline V gives CDR1 DFQATT, CDR2 SNEGSKA (reference sequence). There are 15 residues in the CDR3. Trimming removed 0 bases from V and 6 bases from J, with 15 bases in between. The CDR3 region is CSARDWTPGGNEQFF. CDR3 DNA: TGCAGTGCTAGAGATTGGACTCCCGGTGGCAATGAGCAGTTCTTC.

In this sample, this clonotype turned up a few times. The V gene is TRBV28, the J gene TRBJ1-1; D is perhaps TRBD1 (5 bases). V lost 7 bases, J lost 5 bases, and 17 bases lay in between. This CDR3 is 14 amino acids long. Germline V CDR1 and CDR2: MDHEN, SYDVKM. The CDR3 spells CASNLGTWGTEAFF. In DNA form, the CDR3 reads TGTGCCAGCAACCTCGGGACCTGGGGGACTGAAGCTTTCTTT.

The chain joins TRBV12-3 or TRBV12-4 to TRBJ2-2, with 7 bases identical to TRBD1. V lost 2 bases and J lost 5; bases outside the gene matches: 2. The CDR3 length is 14 residues. CDR3 DNA: TGTGCCAGCAGTTTAACACAGGGGACCGGGGAGCTGTTTTTT. This gives the protein CASSLTQGTGELFF.

The V and J genes are TRBV5-5 and TRBJ2-5; D is undetermined. The V end lost 0 bases, the J end lost 5 bases, and 8 bases lay between the germline ends. From germline, CDR1 is SGHKS and CDR2 YYEKEE (reference sequence). CDR3 length equals 13 residues. The CDR3 protein is CASSLAPVETQYF. The CDR3 DNA is TGTGCCAGCAGCTTGGCCCCCGTTGAGACCCAGTACTTC.

This clonotype showed up just a few times. A read error may account for a junction end that differs from germline. V gene TRBV2 combines with J gene TRBJ2-1; TRBD2 agrees at 7 bases. CDR3 length: 13 amino acids. Germline V gene sequence: CDR1 SNHLY, CDR2 FYNNEI. This CDR3 reads CASSDGDYDEQFF. In nucleotides, the CDR3 is TGTGCCAGCAGTGACGGGGACTACGATGAGCAGTTCTTC.

The chain employs TRBV6-4 and TRBJ1-4; D may be TRBD1 (5 bases). Trimming pared 7 bases from V and 0 bases from J, leaving 18 bases between. CDR3 length: 17 residues. Germline values: CDR1 MRHNA, CDR2 SNTAGT. The CDR3 DNA is TGTGCCAGCACCAAATGCAGGGCCGATGCAACTAATGAAAAACTGTTTTTT. This gives the protein CASTKCRADATNEKLFF.

The V and J genes are TRBV5-1 and TRBJ2-1, with D possibly being TRBD2 (6 bases). The CDR3 totals 16 residues. Germline V gives CDR1 SGHRS, CDR2 YFSETQ. V was cut by 0 bases and J by 4 bases, with 14 bases left in between. DNA of the CDR3: TGCGCCAGCAGCTTGGGGTTATGGGGGGAATACAATGAGCAGTTCTTC. Its translation: CASSLGLWGEYNEQFF.

This clonotype showed up just a few times. The rearrangement uses TRBV27 and TRBJ2-4; D is perhaps TRBD2 (6 bases). From germline, CDR1 is MNHEY and CDR2 SMNVEV (reference sequence). The CDR3 covers 15 residues. The V end lost 5 bases, the J end lost 9 bases, and 20 bases lay between the germline ends. The CDR3 coding sequence is TGTGCCAGCAGTGGGTACTACGGGGGTGGGGGCATTCAGTACTTC. Protein product: CASSGYYGGGGIQYF.

This clonotype was observed a handful of times. CDR3 sequence reads: CAISSSGGANNEQFF. Here the CDR3 DNA reads TGTGCCATCTCAAGTAGCGGGGGGGCCAACAATGAGCAGTTCTTC. The chain uses TRBV10-3 and TRBJ2-1, with 11 positions matching TRBD2. J gave up 5 bases and V 8 bases, and 8 bases lay outside the gene matches. There are 15 residues in the CDR3. CDR1 is ENHRY and CDR2 is SYGVKD in the germline V gene.

The sample holds a few counts of this clonotype. The chain carries TRBV5-5 and TRBJ2-7, with 7 positions matching TRBD1. Per the germline V gene, CDR1 is SGHKS and CDR2 is YYEKEE (reference sequence). Losses at the gene ends were 2 bases for V and 4 bases for J; bases not matched to a gene: 9. The CDR3 contains 15 residues. The CDR3 spells CASSFPFGTAYEQYF. The CDR3 DNA sequence: TGTGCCAGCAGCTTTCCTTTCGGGACAGCTTACGAGCAGTACTTC.

This clonotype was detected ten times or more. This chain joins TRBV25-1 and TRBJ2-5; D uncertain. CDR1 is MGHDK, CDR2 SYGVNS, per germline. Trimming cost V 1 base and J 1 base, with 10 bases left between them. This CDR3 region has 15 residues. CDR3 nucleotide sequence: TGTGCCAGCAGTGAATTGAACACACTCCAAGAGACCCAGTACTTC. It encodes CASSELNTLQETQYF.

This chain connects TRBV2 to TRBJ2-5, with 11 bases that match TRBD2. Per the germline V gene, CDR1 is SNHLY and CDR2 is FYNNEI. The CDR3 sequence is 19 residues long. V shed 3 bases and J 4 bases; nucleotides not matched to a gene: 16. DNA of the CDR3: TGTGCCAGCAGTGATGAGCTAGCGGGAGGAGCCTCGGGATTAGAGACCCAGTACTTC. This sequence encodes CASSDELAGGASGLETQYF. The full variable domain, rest sourced from reference TRBV2 and TRBJ2-5, is EPEVTQTPSHQVTQMGQEVILRCVPISNHLYFYWYRQILGQKVEFLVSFYNNEISEKSEIFDDQFSVERPDGSNFTLKIRSTKLEDSAMYFCASSDELAGGASGLETQYFGPGTRLLVL.

This clonotype has ten or more counts. V gene TRBV5-1 combines with J gene TRBJ2-7; 7 nucleotides agree with TRBD2. The CDR3 has 14 amino acids. CDR1 SGHRS and CDR2 YFSETQ come from the germline V gene. V shed 0 bases and J 4 bases; nucleotides not matched to a gene: 4. The CDR3 nucleotides read TGCGCCAGCAGCTTGGCGGGGGGAGAGTACGAGCAGTACTTC. This codes for CASSLAGGEYEQYF.

This clonotype was detected only a few times. The genes are TRBV10-3 and TRBJ2-2; 12 nucleotides line up with TRBD2. V was pared by 6 bases and J by 4 bases, with 12 bases of the junction left unmatched. The CDR3 extends over 18 amino acids. Germline values: CDR1 ENHRY, CDR2 SYGVKD. CDR3 loop: CAISPSGRAVSSTGELFF. The CDR3 DNA sequence: TGTGCCATCAGCCCTAGCGGGAGGGCCGTTTCGAGCACCGGGGAGCTGTTTTTT.

This clonotype occurred a few times. The V call is TRBV7-8, the J call TRBJ2-1; D tentatively fits TRBD1 or TRBD2 (6 bases each). The CDR3 sequence is 15 residues long. Trimming pared 3 bases from V and 3 bases from J, leaving 12 bases between. CDR1 is SGHVS and CDR2 is FQNEAQ in the germline V gene. This chain's CDR3 is CASSFRGGGYNEQFF. The CDR3, as DNA: TGTGCCAGCAGCTTCCGAGGGGGAGGCTACAATGAGCAGTTCTTC. Full variable domain (rest looked up from reference TRBV7-8 and TRBJ2-1): GAGVSQSPRYKVAKRGQDVALRCDPISGHVSLFWYQQALGQGPEFLTYFQNEAQLDKSGLPSDRFFAERPEGSVSTLKIQRTQQEDSAVYLCASSFRGGGYNEQFFGPGTRLTVL.

J is TRBJ2-3 and V is TRBV20-1; maybe TRBD2 (7 bases). V was cut by 6 bases and J by 2 bases, with 27 bases left in between. The germline CDR1 and CDR2 sequences are DFQATT and SNEGSKA (reference sequence). The CDR3 loop spans 18 amino acids. CDR3 protein: CSAIRGPRTGGPTDTQYF. In DNA form, the CDR3 reads TGCAGTGCCATTCGGGGGCCGCGAACCGGGGGGCCCACAGATACGCAGTATTTT.

There are many counts of this clonotype. The V gene is TRBV29-1, the J gene TRBJ2-1; 11 bases align to TRBD2. Germline loops: CDR1 SQVTM, CDR2 ANQGSEA. This CDR3 spans 18 amino acids. V was pared by 6 bases and J by 5 bases, with 18 bases of the junction left unmatched. The chain's CDR3 is CSVIGTGTSGLINNEQFF. The CDR3 DNA follows: TGCAGCGTCATTGGGACCGGGACTAGCGGCTTGATCAACAATGAGCAGTTCTTC.

J is TRBJ2-5 and V is TRBV28; D may be TRBD1 (5 bases). The CDR3 covers 16 residues. Germline values: CDR1 MDHEN, CDR2 SYDVKM. V lost 3 bases, J lost 2 bases, and 16 bases lay in between. In nucleotides, the CDR3 is TGTGCCAGCAGTTTTGGAGCAGGGCCCCCTCAAGAGACCCAGTACTTC. Translation gives CASSFGAGPPQETQYF. Looking up the rest from reference TRBV28 and TRBJ2-5 gives the full variable domain: DVKVTQSSRYLVKRTGEKVFLECVQDMDHENMFWYRQDPGLGLRLIYFSYDVKMKEKGDIPEGYSVSREKKERFSLILESASTNQTSMYLCASSFGAGPPQETQYFGPGTRLLVL.

Of note for this clonotype: A much larger clone differs from this one at a single base, so this may be a read error. The chain combines TRBV12-3 or TRBV12-4 with TRBJ2-3; unclear D gene. The CDR3 is made up of 12 amino acids. The CDR3 DNA follows: TGTACCAGCAGTTTGAACCCCCAGGCGCAGTATTTT. Translation: CTSSLNPQAQYF.

In this sample, this clonotype turned up once. The chain joins TRBV5-5 to TRBJ2-2; maybe TRBD1 (6 bases). V lost 4 bases and J 9 bases, leaving 19 bases between the germline ends. This CDR3 contains 15 residues. CDR1 is SGHKS, CDR2 YYEKEE, per germline (reference sequence). The CDR3, as DNA: TGTGCCAGCAGCAAGGACAGCTCGTTACTGAGGGAGCTGTTTTTT. This sequence encodes CASSKDSSLLRELFF.

The J gene is TRBJ1-6, the V gene TRBV12-3 or TRBV12-4; D is uncertain. This CDR3 is built from 14 residues. The germline V and J ends were trimmed by 3 bases and 7 bases, with 10 bases remaining between them. CDR3 DNA sequence: TGTGCCAGCAGTTTGCACAGTAGAAATTCACCCCTCCACTTT. The encoded protein is CASSLHSRNSPLHF.